Described below is a single T cell receptor (beta chain) sequence and its context. This sample is drawn from a study of T cell responses to AZD1222 COVID-19 vaccine. Profiling relied on immunoSEQ multiplex PCR, and the TCRdb table lists in-frame clones only, not all of them. The sample holds more than 100,000 clones, about 90% seen once. Germline trimming cut 2 bases from V and 5 bases from J; bases unmatched to any gene: 8. Germline loops: CDR1 SGHNT, CDR2 YYREEE (reference sequence). The CDR3 contains 15 residues. Sequencing was performed on peripheral blood, taken on day 0 of AZD1222 vaccination. The TCR comes from an adult in good health. The chain is built from TRBV5-4 and TRBJ2-7; TRBD1 matches 9 bases. CDR3 residues: CASSFSTGGIDEQYF. The CDR3 DNA is TGTGCCAGCAGCTTCTCGACAGGGGGAATTGACGAGCAGTACTTC.